The present T cell receptor (beta chain) was sequenced within a study of blood T cell repertoires in COVID-19. In the original analysis: Reference gene primers were amplified, and this amplification served to estimate nucleated cell counts. Clones were read by immunoSEQ multiplex PCR, and TCRdb kept only the in-frame ones, dropping some. D and trimming were read from the DNA, whereas the V and J calls and clone size are those reported in that table. This sample has 150,000 to 200,000 clones, with roughly nine tenths found just once. This CDR3 contains 14 residues. Germline CDR1 and CDR2: ENHRY and SYGVKD. The V and J ends lost 7 bases and 6 bases, in that order; junction bases with no gene match: 10.

J is TRBJ2-7 and V is TRBV10-3; 9 bases agree with TRBD1. The material sequenced was peripheral blood. The source is a woman in her 70s with acute or convalescent COVID-19. DNA for the CDR3: TGTGCCATCACCCCGGACAGGGGAGGTCTCGAGCAGTACTTC. Protein sequence: CAITPDRGGLEQYF.